The rows below give T cell receptor beta chains drawn from one sample of a study of OX40 agonist ivuxolimab in advanced cancers. Libraries were prepared by immunoSEQ multiplex PCR; TCRdb keeps only in-frame clonotypes and omits some of them. The sample contains tens of thousands of clones, approximately 81% of which appear only once. The sample consisted of CD4+ or CD8+ T cells sorted from blood, taken in a trial of the OX40 agonist ivuxolimab. These receptor sequences come from an adult with an advanced solid tumor such as melanoma, head and neck, liver or kidney cancer. Each CDR3 is given with its conserved first and last residue. A D gene is named only where the DNA matches it firmly. Size is stated for part of the rows, as once, few or many counts, or as a class when the clone is expanded.

DNA,CDR3,V,J,size,D
TGTGCCAGCAGCTTTCCGCGGGGCCCAGAGACCCAGTACTTC,CASSFPRGPETQYF,TRBV7-9,TRBJ2-5,.,.
TGTGCCAGCTCTCCAGGACTTACCAACACTGAAGCTTTCTTT,CASSPGLTNTEAFF,TRBV18,TRBJ1-1,once,.
TGTGCCAGCAGCCCTCAAAAGACAGGGTGGACTGAAGCTTTCTTT,CASSPQKTGWTEAFF,TRBV11-2,TRBJ1-1,.,TRBD1
TGTGCCACCAGCAGAGTCTCGGGGTCCACGACTAATGAAAAACTGTTTTTT,CATSRVSGSTTNEKLFF,TRBV15,TRBJ1-4,.,.
TGTGCCAGCAGCAGACAAAGCTCCTACAATGAGCAGTTCTTC,CASSRQSSYNEQFF,TRBV6-5,TRBJ2-1,.,.
TGTGCCATCAGTTACCAAAACTATGGCTACACCTTC,CAISYQNYGYTF,TRBV10-3,TRBJ1-2,.,.
TGTGCCAGCAGTTACTTCACAGGGGGTGGCTATGGCTACACCTTC,CASSYFTGGGYGYTF,TRBV6-5,TRBJ1-2,.,TRBD1
TGTGCCAGCAGCGGATGGGACTCAATGGAGACCCAGTACTTC,CASSGWDSMETQYF,TRBV11-3,TRBJ2-5,once,.
TGTGCCAGCAGCTTAGAGCACGAGCAGTACTTC,CASSLEHEQYF,TRBV7-9,TRBJ2-7,few,.
TGTGCCAGCAGCTTAGATTTGTACTATGGCTACACCTTC,CASSLDLYYGYTF,TRBV11-3,TRBJ1-2,.,.
TGTGCCCTGGCCAGCCTCAAGGTAGGCGAGCAGTACTTC,CALASLKVGEQYF,TRBV30,TRBJ2-7,.,.
TGCGCCAGCAGCCAGCCTGACGGGACGGGCAACAATGAGCAGTTCTTC,CASSQPDGTGNNEQFF,TRBV4-1,TRBJ2-1,once,.
TGTGCCAGCAGCCGATTCGGGGGTGGCAACACTGAAGCTTTCTTT,CASSRFGGGNTEAFF,TRBV11-1,TRBJ1-1,.,.
TGTGCCAGCAGCTCTAAAAAAGGGACTAGTCTCAATGAGCAGTTCTTC,CASSSKKGTSLNEQFF,TRBV11-3,TRBJ2-1,.,TRBD2
TGTGCCAGCAGATCCCCGGGACTTGACACTGAAGCTTTCTTT,CASRSPGLDTEAFF,TRBV6-5,TRBJ1-1,.,.
TGTGCCAGCAGCTCAACAGAGGATGGCTACACCTTC,CASSSTEDGYTF,TRBV13,TRBJ1-2,few,.
TGTGCCAGCAGCTTAACTATGTCAGGGATAGACTATGGCTACACCTTC,CASSLTMSGIDYGYTF,TRBV7-3,TRBJ1-2,.,.
TGTGCCAGCAGAACAGGGACCGCAGCCTACGAGCAGTACTTC,CASRTGTAAYEQYF,TRBV2,TRBJ2-7,.,.
TGTGCCAGCAGCGTAGCTCCAGAGAATGAGCAGTTCTTC,CASSVAPENEQFF,TRBV9,TRBJ2-1,once,.
TGTGCCAGCAGTAGACAGGCAACTAATGAAAAACTGTTTTTT,CASSRQATNEKLFF,TRBV2,TRBJ1-4,few,.
TGTGCCAGCAGCTTAGGACGCGGGTCGGAGACCCAGTACTTC,CASSLGRGSETQYF,TRBV11-2,TRBJ2-5,few,.
TGTGCCAGCAGCTTAAACTTAGGACAGGGGGCTGGCTACACCTTC,CASSLNLGQGAGYTF,TRBV11-2,TRBJ1-2,.,TRBD1
TGCGCCAGCAGCCCTACCGGGACTAGCGGGAGCTACGAGCAGTACTTC,CASSPTGTSGSYEQYF,TRBV5-1,TRBJ2-7,.,TRBD2
TGCGCCAGCAGCCAAGACTTTTCCCGCGAGCAGTACTTC,CASSQDFSREQYF,TRBV4-3,TRBJ2-7,.,.
TGCAGCGTTGATAGAAGCACAGATACGCAGTATTTT,CSVDRSTDTQYF,TRBV29-1,TRBJ2-3,.,.
TGTGCCAGCAGCCAAGGGAATTCGCGGCAAGAGACCCAGTACTTC,CASSQGNSRQETQYF,TRBV4-2,TRBJ2-5,.,.
TGTGCCAGCAGCTTATCTAGGAATAAAGATACGCAGTATTTT,CASSLSRNKDTQYF,TRBV7-2,TRBJ2-3,.,.